These 12 T cell receptor beta chains share one sample of origin, sequenced in a study of blood T cell repertoires in COVID-19 (TCRdb year 2020). Library method: the immunoSEQ multiplex PCR assay. Imported from immuneACCESS, the table was reduced by TCRdb to in-frame sequences with V and J called. These copies leave out some clones; in studies compared against another copy, an unresolved V gene accounts for under half, and the cause of the remainder is not known. The sample contains 40,000 or so clones, more than 75% of them found a single time. The ten largest clones capture around 13% of the sample. Material: peripheral blood. These receptor sequences come from a woman between 70 and 85 years old in a cohort sampled during active COVID-19.

V is TRBV3-1 (or the pseudogene TRBV3-2) and J is TRBJ1-2; no clear D gene. The CDR3 covers 16 residues. Germline V CDR1 and CDR2: LGHDT, YNNKEL (reference sequence). Trimming removed 0 bases from V and 7 bases from J, with 18 bases in between. Here the CDR3 DNA reads TGTGCCAGCAGCCAAGACCGCAATGCTCTGGCGGGTGGCTACACCTTC. This codes for CASSQDRNALAGGYTF.

This chain links TRBV5-1 with TRBJ2-7; D may be TRBD1 (6 bases). V dropped 0 bases and J dropped 3 bases, with 16 bases sitting between them. There are 16 residues in the CDR3. Per germline, CDR1 SGHRS and CDR2 YFSETQ. Here the CDR3 reads CASSLDPSRGIYEQYF. CDR3 bases: TGCGCCAGCAGCTTGGACCCGAGCAGGGGAATCTACGAGCAGTACTTC.

The sample holds a few counts of this clone. J is TRBJ2-4 and V is TRBV2, with 7 bases lining up with TRBD1. V lost 6 bases and J lost 5; bases outside the gene matches: 10. Germline values: CDR1 SNHLY, CDR2 FYNNEI. The CDR3 has 15 amino acids. In nucleotides, the CDR3 is TGTGCCAGCAGACTAAGCTCCGGGACAGAAAACATTCAGTACTTC. Its translation is CASRLSSGTENIQYF.

The V and J genes are TRBV15 and TRBJ2-2; 7 bases line up with TRBD2. Germline V lookup: CDR1 LNHNV, CDR2 YYDKDF (reference sequence). The CDR3 runs to 16 residues. V lost 0 bases, J lost 4 bases, and 5 bases stayed unmatched. The CDR3, as DNA: TGTGCCACCAGCAGAGAGAAACTAGCGACCACCGGGGAGCTGTTTTTT. Residues: CATSREKLATTGELFF.

The chain combines TRBV6-6 with TRBJ1-2; tentative D call: TRBD1 (5 bases). The germline CDR1 and CDR2 sequences are MNHNY and SVGAGI (reference sequence). The CDR3 sequence is 12 residues long. V was cut by 6 bases and J by 6 bases, with 11 bases left in between. The CDR3 region has the DNA TGTGCCAGCAGAAGGGGTAGTGATGGCTACACCTTC. Translation gives CASRRGSDGYTF.

The chain uses TRBV25-1 and TRBJ2-3; D possibly corresponds to TRBD2 (7 bases). Trimming took off 3 bases at V and 1 base at J, with 14 bases between the two ends. The CDR3 has 16 residues. Per the germline V gene, CDR1 is MGHDK and CDR2 is SYGVNS. CDR3 loop: CASSDRLGGRTDTQYF. The CDR3 region has the DNA TGTGCCAGCAGTGACCGCCTGGGGGGGCGCACAGATACGCAGTATTTT.

CDR3 region: CASSLDGSSYNEQFF. As DNA, the CDR3 is TGCGCCAGCAGCTTGGACGGGAGCTCCTACAATGAGCAGTTCTTC. This sequence joins TRBV5-1 and TRBJ2-1, with TRBD2 as a possible D gene (6 bases). V was clipped by 0 bases and J by 0 bases, with 7 bases between them. Germline CDR1 SGHRS, CDR2 YFSETQ. The CDR3 length is 15 residues.

This clone came up once. The chain couples TRBV10-2 to TRBJ1-1, with D perhaps TRBD1 (6 bases). V gave up 6 bases and J gave up 2 bases, with 10 bases separating them. CDR1 is WSHSY and CDR2 is SAAADI in the germline V gene. The CDR3 spans 13 residues. This CDR3 is CASRLQGNTEAFF. The CDR3 region has the DNA TGCGCCAGCAGGCTACAGGGAAACACTGAAGCTTTCTTT.

CDR3 protein: CASRGAIAGENIQYF. CDR3 bases: TGTGCCAGCCGAGGGGCTATAGCGGGAGAAAACATTCAGTACTTC. The chain is built from TRBV6-6 and TRBJ2-4; TRBD2 matches at 9 bases. CDR1 and CDR2 from the germline V gene are MNHNY and SVGAGI (reference sequence). Trimming took 8 bases from V and 5 from J; bases not matched to a gene: 10. This CDR3 contains 15 residues.

The chain joins TRBV4-3 to TRBJ2-1; the D gene is possibly TRBD2 (6 bases). The germline V and J ends were trimmed by 0 bases and 7 bases, with 16 bases remaining between them. CDR3 size: 16 residues. Germline CDR1 is LGHNA and CDR2 is YSLEER. This CDR3 reads CASSQDGGGLGNEQFF. The CDR3 nucleotides read TGCGCCAGCAGCCAAGACGGGGGAGGCCTGGGGAATGAGCAGTTCTTC.

The chain has TRBV6-2 or TRBV6-3 and TRBJ2-2; TRBD1 aligns across 7 bases. Losses at the gene ends were 2 bases for V and 6 bases for J; bases not matched to a gene: 9. The CDR3 covers 16 residues. Germline values: CDR1 MNHEY, CDR2 SVGEGT. CDR3 region: CASSYPGQLVAGELFF. DNA for the CDR3: TGTGCCAGCAGTTACCCGGGACAGTTAGTCGCCGGGGAGCTGTTTTTT.

The chain joins TRBV10-3 to TRBJ1-1; D gene uncertain. The CDR3 length is 13 residues. Per the germline V gene, CDR1 is ENHRY and CDR2 is SYGVKD. Trimming removed 3 bases from V and 8 bases from J, with 13 bases in between. This CDR3 reads CAISDYGSAEAFF. CDR3 nucleotides: TGTGCCATCAGTGATTACGGTAGCGCAGAAGCTTTCTTT.